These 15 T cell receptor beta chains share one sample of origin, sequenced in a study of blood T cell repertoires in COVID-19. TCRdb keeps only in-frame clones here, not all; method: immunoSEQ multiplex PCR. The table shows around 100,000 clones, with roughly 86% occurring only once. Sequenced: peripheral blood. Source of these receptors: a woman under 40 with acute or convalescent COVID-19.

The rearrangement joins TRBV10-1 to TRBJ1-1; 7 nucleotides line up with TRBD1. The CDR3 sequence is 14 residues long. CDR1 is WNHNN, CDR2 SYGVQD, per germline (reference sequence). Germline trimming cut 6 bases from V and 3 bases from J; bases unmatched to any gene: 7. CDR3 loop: CASSQTGTDTEAFF. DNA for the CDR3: TGCGCCAGCAGCCAGACAGGGACGGACACTGAAGCTTTCTTT.

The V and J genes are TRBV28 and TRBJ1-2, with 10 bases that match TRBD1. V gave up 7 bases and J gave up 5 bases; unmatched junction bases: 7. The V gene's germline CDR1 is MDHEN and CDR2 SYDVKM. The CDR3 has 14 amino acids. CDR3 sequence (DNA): TGTGCCAGCACCGGGACAGGGGAGTGGTATGGCTACACCTTC. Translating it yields CASTGTGEWYGYTF.

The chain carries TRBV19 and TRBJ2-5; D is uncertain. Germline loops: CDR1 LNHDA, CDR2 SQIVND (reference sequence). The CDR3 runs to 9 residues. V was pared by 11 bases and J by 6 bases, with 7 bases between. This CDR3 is CAEEKTQYF. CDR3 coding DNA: TGTGCCGAAGAGAAGACCCAGTACTTC.

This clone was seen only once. CDR3 DNA sequence: TGTGCCAGCCGGGGACAGGGGGTTTACAATGAGCAGTTCTTC. It is translated as CASRGQGVYNEQFF. The chain couples TRBV6-5 to TRBJ2-1, with 11 bases matching TRBD1. This CDR3 has 14 amino acids. Germline V CDR1 and CDR2: MNHEY, SVGAGI. The V and J ends lost 8 bases and 4 bases, in that order; junction bases with no gene match: 4.

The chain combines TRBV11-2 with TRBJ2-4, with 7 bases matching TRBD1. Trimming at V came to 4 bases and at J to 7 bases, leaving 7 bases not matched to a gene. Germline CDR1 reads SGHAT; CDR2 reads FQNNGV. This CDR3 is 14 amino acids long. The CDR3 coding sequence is TGTGCCAGCAGCTCTCAAAAGACAGGGAACATTCAGTACTTC. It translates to CASSSQKTGNIQYF.

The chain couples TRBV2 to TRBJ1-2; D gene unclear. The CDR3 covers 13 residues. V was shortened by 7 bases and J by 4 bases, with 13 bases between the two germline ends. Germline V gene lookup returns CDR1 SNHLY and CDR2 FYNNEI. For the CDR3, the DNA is TGTGCCAGCACCCCAGACAAAGCCTATGGCTACACCTTC. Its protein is CASTPDKAYGYTF.

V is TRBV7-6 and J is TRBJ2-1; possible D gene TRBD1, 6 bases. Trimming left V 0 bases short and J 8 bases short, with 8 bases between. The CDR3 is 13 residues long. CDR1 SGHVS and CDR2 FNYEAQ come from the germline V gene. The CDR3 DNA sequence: TGTGCCAGCAGCTTAGCGCCAGGGGATGAGCAGTTCTTC. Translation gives CASSLAPGDEQFF. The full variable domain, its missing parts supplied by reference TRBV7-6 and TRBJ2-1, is GAGVSQSPRYKVTKRGQDVALRCDPISGHVSLYWYRQALGQGPEFLTYFNYEAQQDKSGLPNDRFSAERPEGSISTLTIQRTEQRDSAMYRCASSLAPGDEQFFGPGTRLTVL.

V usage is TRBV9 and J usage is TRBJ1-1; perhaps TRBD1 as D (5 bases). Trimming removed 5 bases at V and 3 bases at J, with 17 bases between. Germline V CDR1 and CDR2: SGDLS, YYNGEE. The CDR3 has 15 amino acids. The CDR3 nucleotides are TGTGCCAGCAGTTCGGCGGCAGGGATAGACACTGAAGCTTTCTTT. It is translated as CASSSAAGIDTEAFF.

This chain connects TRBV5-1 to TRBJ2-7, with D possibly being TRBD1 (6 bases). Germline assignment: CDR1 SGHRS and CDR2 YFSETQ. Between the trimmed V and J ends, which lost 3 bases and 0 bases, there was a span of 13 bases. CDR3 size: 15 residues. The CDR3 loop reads CASSSHSGASYEQYF. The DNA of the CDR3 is TGCGCCAGCAGCTCCCACTCAGGGGCCTCCTACGAGCAGTACTTC.

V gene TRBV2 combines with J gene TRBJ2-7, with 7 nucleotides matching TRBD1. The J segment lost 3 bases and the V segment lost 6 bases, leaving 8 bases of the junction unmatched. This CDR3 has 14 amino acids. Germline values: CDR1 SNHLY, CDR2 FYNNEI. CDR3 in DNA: TGTGCCAGCAGCCCTCGGACAGGACTCTACGAGCAGTACTTC. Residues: CASSPRTGLYEQYF.

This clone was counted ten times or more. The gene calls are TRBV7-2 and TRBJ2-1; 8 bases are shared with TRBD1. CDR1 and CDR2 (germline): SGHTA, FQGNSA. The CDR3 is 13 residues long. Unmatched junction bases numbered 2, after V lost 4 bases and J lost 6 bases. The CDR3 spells CASSSTGVNEQFF. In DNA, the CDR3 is TGTGCCAGCAGCTCGACAGGGGTCAATGAGCAGTTCTTC. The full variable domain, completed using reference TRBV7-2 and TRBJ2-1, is GAGVSQSPSNKVTEKGKDVELRCDPISGHTALYWYRQSLGQGLEFLIYFQGNSAPDKSGLPSDRFSAERTGGSVSTLTIQRTQQEDSAVYLCASSSTGVNEQFFGPGTRLTVL.

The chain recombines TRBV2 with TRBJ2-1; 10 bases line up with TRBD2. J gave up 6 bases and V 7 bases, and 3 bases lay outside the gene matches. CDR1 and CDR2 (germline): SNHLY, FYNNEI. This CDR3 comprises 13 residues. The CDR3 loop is CASNLAGANEQFF. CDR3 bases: TGTGCCAGCAACCTAGCGGGGGCCAATGAGCAGTTCTTC.

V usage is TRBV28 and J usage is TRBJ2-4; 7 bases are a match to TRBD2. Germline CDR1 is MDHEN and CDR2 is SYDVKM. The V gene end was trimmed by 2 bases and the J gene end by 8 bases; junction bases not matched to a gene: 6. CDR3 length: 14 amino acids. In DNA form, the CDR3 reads TGTGCCAGCAGTTTAGGGAGGGGTTGGGACATTCAGTACTTC. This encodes CASSLGRGWDIQYF.

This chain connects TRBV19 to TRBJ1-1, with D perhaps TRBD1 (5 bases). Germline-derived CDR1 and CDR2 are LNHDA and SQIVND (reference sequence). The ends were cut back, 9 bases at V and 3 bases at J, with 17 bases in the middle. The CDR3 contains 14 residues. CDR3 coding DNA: TGTGCCAGCTCCAGCCGCACGGGGGACACTGAAGCTTTCTTT. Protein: CASSSRTGDTEAFF.

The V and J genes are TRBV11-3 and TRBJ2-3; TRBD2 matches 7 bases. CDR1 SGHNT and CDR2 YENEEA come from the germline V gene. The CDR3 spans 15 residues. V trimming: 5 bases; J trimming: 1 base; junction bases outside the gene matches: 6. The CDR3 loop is CASSKTRGGTDTQYF. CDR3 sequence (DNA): TGTGCCAGCAGCAAAACACGGGGGGGCACAGATACGCAGTATTTT.